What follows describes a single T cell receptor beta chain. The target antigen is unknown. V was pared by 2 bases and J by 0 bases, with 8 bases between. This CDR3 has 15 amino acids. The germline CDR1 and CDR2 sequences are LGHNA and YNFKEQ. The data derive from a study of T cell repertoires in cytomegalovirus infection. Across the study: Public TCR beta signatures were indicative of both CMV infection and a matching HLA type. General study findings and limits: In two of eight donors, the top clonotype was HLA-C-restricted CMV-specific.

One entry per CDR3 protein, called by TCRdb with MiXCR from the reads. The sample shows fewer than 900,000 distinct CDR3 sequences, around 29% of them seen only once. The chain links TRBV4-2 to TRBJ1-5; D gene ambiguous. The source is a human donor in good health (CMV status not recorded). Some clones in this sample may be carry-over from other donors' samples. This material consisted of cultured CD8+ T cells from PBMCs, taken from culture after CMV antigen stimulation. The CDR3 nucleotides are TGTGCCAGCAGCCAAAGAGGGTATAGCAATCAGCCCCAGCATTTT. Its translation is CASSQRGYSNQPQHF.